This T cell receptor beta chain was documented in a study of T cell repertoires in cytomegalovirus infection. TCRdb itself ran the reads through MiXCR, one entry per CDR3 protein. The repertoire holds about 770,000 distinct CDR3 sequences, with approximately 32% as singletons. The CDR3 has 15 amino acids. Germline V gene sequence: CDR1 MNHEY, CDR2 SVGEGT. The V end lost 8 bases, the J end lost 2 bases, and 16 bases lay between the germline ends. Worth noting for this clonotype: Its antigen is not identified.

General study results and limits: The ex vivo response showed dominance by HLA-C-restricted CMV-specific TCR beta clonotypes. CMV carriers with the relevant HLA were identified by cumulative public TCR beta family frequency.

The sequenced sample was cultured CD8+ T cells from PBMCs, obtained from culture after CMV antigen stimulation. The V call is TRBV6-2 or TRBV6-3, the J call TRBJ2-1; the D call may be TRBD1 or TRBD2 (7 bases each). This TCR derives from a human donor in good health (CMV status not recorded). Some clones in this sample may be carry-over from other donors' samples. The CDR3 nucleotides are TGTGCCAGCCAGGGGGGGGGCATCACCTACAATGAGCAGTTCTTC. It is translated as CASQGGGITYNEQFF.